Shown below are 6 T cell receptor beta chains from a single sample sequenced in a study of T-cell reconstitution after alpha-beta-depleted transplantation in children. TCRbeta library preparation incorporated unique molecular identifiers. TCRdb redid the calling of the PCR reads with MiXCR, one entry per CDR3 protein. The sample has under 850,000 distinct CDR3 sequences; roughly 14% are singletons. Specimen: PBMCs, collected before TCRalphabeta/CD19-depleted stem cell transplant. The receptors come from a girl aged 2 to 10 with congenital amegakaryocytic thrombocytopenia, due to receive a stem cell transplant.

This clonotype has at least ten counts. This rearrangement joins TRBV21-1 to TRBJ2-3; the listed D gene, TRBD1, was not tested against the DNA. TRBV21-1 is listed as a pseudogene. This CDR3 region has 14 residues. The CDR3 is CASSPPGFTDTQYF. The CDR3 coding sequence is TGTGCCAGCAGCCCCCCCGGGTTCACAGATACGCAGTATTTT.

This clonotype was seen many times. The chain is built from TRBV7-9 and TRBJ2-7; D not certain. CDR1 and CDR2 (germline): SEHNR, FQNEAQ (reference sequence). V was clipped by 3 bases and J by 4 bases, with 7 bases between them. The CDR3 contains 12 residues. The CDR3 nucleotides read TGTGCCAGCAGCTTCCGGGCGTACGAGCAGTACTTC. Its protein product is CASSFRAYEQYF.

This clonotype was detected a few times. The chain recombines TRBV7-3 with TRBJ2-1; 7 bases align to TRBD2. The CDR3 has 18 amino acids. Germline lookup yields CDR1 SGHTA and CDR2 FQGTGA. Germline trimming cut 0 bases from V and 2 bases from J; bases unmatched to any gene: 10. CDR3 in DNA: TGTGCCAGCAGCTTAACGGGGGGGTACAGATCCCCCTACAATGAGCAGTTCTTC. This encodes CASSLTGGYRSPYNEQFF.

In this sample, this clonotype turned up many times. Germline and junction disagree at one end, which may indicate a read error. The chain recombines TRBV29-1 with TRBJ1-2; 9 bases map to TRBD1. The CDR3 is 13 residues long. Per the germline V gene, CDR1 is SQVTM and CDR2 is ANQGSEA. CDR3 sequence: CSVEGTGHYGYTF. DNA for the CDR3: TGCAGCGTCGAAGGGACAGGGCACTATGGCTACACCTTC.

At least ten counts were recorded for this clonotype. The gene calls are TRBV20-1 and TRBJ2-7; possible D gene TRBD2, 6 bases. Germline CDR1 DFQATT, CDR2 SNEGSKA (reference sequence). V was shortened by 4 bases and J by 0 bases, with 10 bases between the two germline ends. The CDR3 loop spans 13 amino acids. The CDR3 protein is CSAIRTNSYEQYF. The CDR3, as DNA: TGCAGTGCTATTAGGACTAACTCCTACGAGCAGTACTTC.

This clonotype was detected only a few times. The rearrangement links TRBV15 to TRBJ2-1; 10 bases are shared with TRBD1. Germline V gene lookup returns CDR1 LNHNV and CDR2 YYDKDF (reference sequence). The ends lost 3 bases at V and 6 bases at J; junction bases unmatched: 11. The CDR3 has 17 residues. The CDR3 region is CATSSPLSGTGVNEQFF. The CDR3, as DNA: TGTGCCACCAGCAGCCCCCTATCCGGGACAGGGGTCAATGAGCAGTTCTTC.